The 2 T cell receptor beta chains given below trace back to one sample, sequenced in a study of blood T cell repertoires in COVID-19. Repertoires were generated with immunoSEQ multiplex PCR, while TCRdb's copy carries only in-frame clones and drops some. The table lists tens of thousands of clones, 80% to 95% of them singletons. The sample comprised peripheral blood. These receptor sequences come from a woman of 80 years or more with acute or convalescent COVID-19.

This sequence joins TRBV7-2 and TRBJ2-7; a weak D match, TRBD2 (5 bases). The CDR3 is made up of 12 amino acids. The ends were cut back, 2 bases at V and 8 bases at J, with 10 bases in the middle. The germline V gene encodes CDR1 SGHTA and CDR2 FQGNSA. The CDR3 DNA reads as TGTGCCAGCAGCTTAATGGGAGACAAGCAGTACTTC. Its translation is CASSLMGDKQYF.

This clone was picked up a small number of times. J is TRBJ1-1 and V is TRBV27; no reliable D call. The germline CDR1 and CDR2 sequences are MNHEY and SMNVEV (reference sequence). This CDR3 has 13 residues. V dropped 4 bases and J dropped 4 bases, with 10 bases sitting between them. The CDR3 spells CASSYRGSTEAFF. Here the CDR3 DNA reads TGTGCCAGCAGTTACCGGGGATCCACTGAAGCTTTCTTT.